The source of this T cell receptor beta chain is a study of T cell responses to AZD1222 COVID-19 vaccine. Study-wide results and caveats: Among the donors, most were white British and more were female, and clonal diversity was possibly underestimated.

The CDR3 sequence is 15 residues long. V gave up 3 bases and J gave up 0 bases, with 8 bases separating them. Germline CDR1 LGHDT, CDR2 YNNKEL (reference sequence). Details on this clone: Its target is not known.

TCRdb's table, derived via immunoSEQ multiplex PCR, lists solely in-frame clones and lacks some. The sample holds 80,000 to 90,000 clones, more than 70% seen once. This receptor was identified in an adult in good health. The chain has TRBV3-1 (or the pseudogene TRBV3-2) and TRBJ2-2; D is ambiguous. Sequenced material: peripheral blood, taken on day 0 of AZD1222 vaccination. The CDR3 DNA reads TGTGCCAGCAGCCATGGCCTGACGAACACCGGGGAGCTGTTTTTT. It specifies CASSHGLTNTGELFF.